A single T cell receptor beta chain is shown here with its context. The antigen is undetermined. V dropped 3 bases and J dropped 0 bases, with 3 bases sitting between them. This CDR3 comprises 12 residues. Germline assignment: CDR1 SGHRS and CDR2 YFSETQ. The data belong to a study of cytotoxic CD8 clonotypes in ibrutinib-treated CLL. The overall study: Among responders, roughly 25 were partial and 2 complete; after median about 72 months, around 14 stayed remitted and some 12 progressed.

Sequencing used immunoSEQ multiplex PCR; TCRdb keeps in-frame clones, though not all of them. The sample lists 40,000 or so clones; 55% to 75% were seen once. General study results and limits: Contraction or stability on treatment was seen for public clonotypes, which were uncommon.

The TCR comes from a human donor with chronic lymphocytic leukemia. The sample here was PBMCs, taken at disease progression, from a patient treated with ibrutinib. The V call is TRBV5-1, the J call TRBJ2-5; D uncertain. In DNA, the CDR3 is TGCGCCAGCAGCTCCCACCAAGAGACCCAGTACTTC. It codes for CASSSHQETQYF.